The next 20 T cell receptor beta chains were all read from a single sample in a study of a mutant IDH1 vaccine in newly diagnosed glioma. Profiled with immunoSEQ multiplex PCR; TCRdb holds only in-frame clones, not every one. This sample carries some 90,000 clones, roughly 87% of them seen once, and the ten largest clones take 5.3%. Time point given: baseline, week 1 (first vaccination visit). The treatment denotes: pre-vaccination baseline after standard-of-care therapy. This specimen consisted of PBMCs, obtained from a glioma patient treated with radiotherapy, temozolomide or both. The source is a man aged 35 to 55 with glioma. Some clones in this sample may be carry-over from other donors' samples.

This rearrangement joins TRBV6-1 to TRBJ2-1; tentatively, D is TRBD2 (6 bases). The V gene lost 2 bases and the J gene lost 2 bases, with 10 bases spanning the gap. Germline lookup yields CDR1 MNHNS and CDR2 SASEGT. CDR3 length equals 15 residues. The CDR3 protein is CASSEQGGTYNEQFF. DNA for the CDR3: TGTGCCAGCAGTGAACAGGGAGGAACCTACAATGAGCAGTTCTTC.

The chain employs TRBV30 and TRBJ1-6; the match to TRBD1 covers 8 bases. The CDR3 is 16 amino acids. V trimming: 3 bases; J trimming: 0 bases; junction bases outside the gene matches: 4. Per germline, CDR1 GTSNPN and CDR2 SVGIG (reference sequence). CDR3 protein: CAWRTGGSSYNSPLHF. DNA for the CDR3: TGTGCCTGGAGAACAGGGGGTAGCTCCTATAATTCACCCCTCCACTTT.

V usage is TRBV30 and J usage is TRBJ1-6; D uncertain. V gave up 3 bases and J gave up 5 bases, with 14 bases separating them. Looked up from germline, CDR1 is GTSNPN and CDR2 is SVGIG (reference sequence). The CDR3 contains 15 residues. The CDR3 DNA reads TGTGCCTGGAGAAAGGACCCAAGGGATAATTCACCCCTCCACTTT. This gives the protein CAWRKDPRDNSPLHF. The whole variable domain, remainder taken from reference TRBV30 and TRBJ1-6, is SQTIHQWPATLVQPVGSPLSLECTVEGTSNPNLYWYRQAAGRGLQLLFYSVGIGQISSEVPQNLSASRPQDRQFILSSKKLLLSDSGFYLCAWRKDPRDNSPLHFGNGTRLTVT.

This clone has only one observation. This chain uses TRBV28 with TRBJ2-7, with 9 nucleotides matching TRBD1. This CDR3 region has 13 residues. Germline V gene lookup returns CDR1 MDHEN and CDR2 SYDVKM. With 4 bases clipped from V and 5 bases from J, the junction kept 3 bases outside the gene matches. The CDR3 bases are TGTGCCAGCAGTTCGGGACAGGGAGACGAGCAGTACTTC. Protein sequence: CASSSGQGDEQYF.

This chain connects TRBV7-9 to TRBJ1-3; unclear D gene. CDR3 length: 15 amino acids. V was clipped by 5 bases and J by 0 bases, with 11 bases between them. CDR1 is SEHNR, CDR2 FQNEAQ, per germline (reference sequence). CDR3 in DNA: TGTGCCAGCAGCATTGACCCCAACTCTGGAAACACCATATATTTT. Its protein product is CASSIDPNSGNTIYF.

This chain links TRBV19 with TRBJ1-5, with D uncertain. V dropped 5 bases and J dropped 0 bases, with 11 bases sitting between them. Germline V CDR1 and CDR2: LNHDA, SQIVND (reference sequence). The CDR3 loop spans 15 amino acids. This CDR3 reads CASSVNSASNQPQHF. As DNA, the CDR3 is TGTGCCAGTAGTGTTAACAGTGCTAGCAATCAGCCCCAGCATTTT.

This clone was counted a few times. The V and J genes are TRBV10-1 and TRBJ1-3, with no clear D. Trimming stripped 0 bases from V and 2 bases from J, with 5 bases between. CDR1 is WNHNN and CDR2 is SYGVQD in the germline V gene (reference sequence). CDR3 length equals 14 residues. CDR3: CASSESAPGNTIYF. The DNA of the CDR3 is TGCGCCAGCAGTGAGTCCGCGCCTGGAAACACCATATATTTT.

J is TRBJ1-5 and V is TRBV27, with TRBD1 matching 7 bases. Germline CDR1 is MNHEY and CDR2 is SMNVEV (reference sequence). There are 14 residues in the CDR3. Trimming at V came to 3 bases and at J to 7 bases, leaving 6 bases not matched to a gene. CDR3 bases: TGTGCCAGCAGTTTTGCGCAGGGGGGGCAGCCCCAGCATTTT. This encodes CASSFAQGGQPQHF.

V is TRBV6-5 and J is TRBJ1-1, with 8 bases that match TRBD1. Trimming at V came to 5 bases and at J to 7 bases, leaving 12 bases not matched to a gene. From germline, CDR1 is MNHEY and CDR2 SVGAGI. This CDR3 has 15 residues. The CDR3 sequence is CASSASFLGQVEAFF. DNA for the CDR3: TGTGCCAGCAGTGCCTCCTTCCTGGGACAGGTTGAAGCTTTCTTT.

The genes are TRBV29-1 and TRBJ1-1; no reliable D call. Trimming removed 5 bases from V and 1 base from J, with 14 bases in between. Germline V lookup: CDR1 SQVTM, CDR2 ANQGSEA. The CDR3 is 14 amino acids. The CDR3 is CSVTLRASNTEAFF. For the CDR3, the DNA is TGCAGCGTTACCCTCCGGGCCTCGAACACTGAAGCTTTCTTT.

A note on this clone: A much larger clone differs from this one at a single base, so this may be a read error. The chain links TRBV27 to TRBJ1-6, with a possible D match to TRBD1 (5 bases). Germline CDR1 MNHEY, CDR2 SMNVEV (reference sequence). Deletions cut 6 bases from V and 2 bases from J, with 5 bases between. The CDR3 contains 13 residues. This CDR3 is CASRGAYNSPLHF. CDR3 coding DNA: TGTGCCAGCAGGGGGGCCTATAATTCACCCCTCCACTTT.

The rearrangement uses TRBV9 and TRBJ2-7; perhaps TRBD2 as D (5 bases). Germline V gene lookup returns CDR1 SGDLS and CDR2 YYNGEE. The CDR3 is 15 residues long. V lost 1 base, J lost 2 bases, and 13 bases lay in between. The CDR3 region is CASSVLPGKTYEQYF. For the CDR3, the DNA is TGTGCCAGCAGCGTATTGCCGGGAAAAACCTACGAGCAGTACTTC.

The rearrangement joins TRBV5-4 to TRBJ2-3; no clear D. Germline values: CDR1 SGHNT, CDR2 YYREEE (reference sequence). This CDR3 has 15 residues. The V and J ends lost 0 bases and 6 bases respectively, with 14 bases between them. CDR3 in amino acids: CASSLASGAPDTQYF. CDR3 bases: TGTGCCAGCAGCTTGGCGTCTGGTGCCCCGGATACGCAGTATTTT.

The chain is built from TRBV19 and TRBJ1-4, with TRBD1 matching over 8 bases. Per the germline V gene, CDR1 is LNHDA and CDR2 is SQIVND (reference sequence). This CDR3 is built from 15 residues. The trim removed 4 bases at V and 6 bases at J, leaving 7 bases unmatched. The CDR3 sequence is CASSTWTGSDEKLFF. DNA of the CDR3: TGTGCCAGTAGTACCTGGACAGGGAGTGATGAAAAACTGTTTTTT.

The rearrangement uses TRBV2 and TRBJ1-2; D gene uncertain. CDR1 and CDR2 from the germline V gene are SNHLY and FYNNEI. The V end was cut by 2 bases, the J end by 2 bases, with 15 bases between. The CDR3 is 16 residues long. For the CDR3, the DNA is TGTGCCAGCAGTGAATCCCCCCTCGACGCCAACTATGGCTACACCTTC. Protein: CASSESPLDANYGYTF.

The chain recombines TRBV19 with TRBJ1-1; a weak D match, TRBD1 (5 bases). Per the germline V gene, CDR1 is LNHDA and CDR2 is SQIVND (reference sequence). The CDR3 spans 17 residues. V gave up 5 bases and J gave up 0 bases, with 19 bases separating them. In DNA, the CDR3 is TGTGCCAGTAGTCGCACGTCTGGGGGATTAATGAACACTGAAGCTTTCTTT. Translation: CASSRTSGGLMNTEAFF. Variable domain in full (rest from reference TRBV19 and TRBJ1-1): DGGITQSPKYLFRKEGQNVTLSCEQNLNHDAMYWYRQDPGQGLRLIYYSQIVNDFQKGDIAEGYSVSREKKESFPLTVTSAQKNPTAFYLCASSRTSGGLMNTEAFFGQGTRLTVV.

The J gene is TRBJ2-5, the V gene TRBV28; D gene uncertain. The CDR3 is made up of 12 amino acids. In germline, CDR1 is MDHEN, CDR2 SYDVKM. Trimming removed 3 bases at V and 4 bases at J, with 6 bases between. The CDR3, as DNA: TGTGCCAGCAGTTTCCGGAGAGAGACCCAGTACTTC. Translating it yields CASSFRRETQYF.

This clone was seen a single time. This chain joins TRBV14 and TRBJ2-7, with 7 bases matching TRBD1. The CDR3 totals 13 residues. V gave up 6 bases and J gave up 7 bases; unmatched junction bases: 9. Germline loops: CDR1 SGHDN, CDR2 FVKESK. The CDR3 DNA reads TGTGCCAGCAGTCACGCCGGGACAGAGGAGCAGTACTTC. Translating it yields CASSHAGTEEQYF.

This chain uses TRBV7-9 with TRBJ2-7; the D gene could be TRBD1 or TRBD2 (7 bases each). V lost 10 bases, J lost 3 bases, and 16 bases lay in between. This CDR3 region has 13 residues. CDR1 is SEHNR and CDR2 is FQNEAQ in the germline V gene (reference sequence). As DNA, the CDR3 is TGTGCCATCAGGGGGGGGGCCTACTACGAGCAGTACTTC. Translation: CAIRGGAYYEQYF. Using reference TRBV7-9 and TRBJ2-7 for the parts outside the CDR3, the full variable domain is DTGVSQNPRHKITKRGQNVTFRCDPISEHNRLYWYRQTLGQGPEFLTYFQNEAQLEKSRLLSDRFSAERPKGSFSTLEIQRTEQGDSAMYLCAIRGGAYYEQYFGPGTRLTVT.

V and J are TRBV2 and TRBJ1-3; D possibly corresponds to TRBD1 (5 bases). CDR1 is SNHLY, CDR2 FYNNEI, per germline. The CDR3 runs 14 residues. The V gene lost 8 bases and the J gene lost 2 bases, with 13 bases spanning the gap. The CDR3 is CASPRVGAGNTIYF. The CDR3 DNA is TGTGCCAGCCCCAGGGTCGGGGCTGGAAACACCATATATTTT.